The following is a T cell receptor (beta chain) sequence with its context. Cohort 3 donors counted as recovered after two negative PCRs, clearance, or resolved symptoms. This sample was included in a study of blood T cell repertoires in COVID-19. Overall study context: Samples taken during acute and convalescent COVID-19 were collected in the United States, Italy and Spain. The analysed material was cDNA or gDNA that came from T cells, B-cell-depleted T cells, or PBMCs.

The J segment lost 0 bases and the V segment lost 2 bases, leaving 9 bases of the junction unmatched. The germline V gene encodes CDR1 SEHNR and CDR2 FQNEAQ (reference sequence). The CDR3 loop spans 17 amino acids. Using immunoSEQ multiplex PCR, the repertoire was profiled, and TCRdb retains in-frame clones only, with some absent. The sample shows 300,000 to 400,000 clones, 87% of them seen only once. The sequence came from a woman aged 25 to 45 who had recovered from COVID-19. The chain links TRBV7-9 to TRBJ1-2; 7 bases agree with TRBD1. Sample: PBMCs or T cells enriched from blood (not recorded which). The DNA for the CDR3 is TGTGCCAGCAGCTTAAGTCTGACAGGGCAAACTAACTATGGCTACACCTTC. It is translated as CASSLSLTGQTNYGYTF.